This record looks at one TCR beta chain sequence and its context. What it binds is not known. The data are from a study of T cell clonotyping in hematopoietic cell transplantation. Overall study results and limits: Recipient TCR diversity dropped after transplant; expanded clonotypes rose from day 30 to 180. CD4 and CD8 repertoire contributions could not be separated without sorting. Broader posttransplant TCR repertoire diversity was predicted by graft donor and pretransplant recipient Inverse Simpson Index values.

Per the germline V gene, CDR1 is GTSNPN and CDR2 is SVGIG (reference sequence). Trimming removed 4 bases at V and 3 bases at J, with 9 bases between. The CDR3 consists of 12 residues. The data were produced by immunoSEQ multiplex PCR, yet TCRdb's version contains in-frame clones alone and is incomplete. The data contain 6,500 to 7,000 clones, around a third of them singletons. This sample comprised peripheral blood mononuclear cells, obtained 30 days after allogeneic stem cell transplant. V and J are TRBV30 and TRBJ1-1, with no clear D. This TCR derives from an older female patient who had an allogeneic stem cell transplant, so the T cells may come from the graft donor. Some clones in this sample may be carry-over from other donors' samples. Here the CDR3 reads CAWKTDYTEAFF. Written as DNA, the CDR3 is TGTGCCTGGAAAACTGACTACACTGAAGCTTTCTTT.